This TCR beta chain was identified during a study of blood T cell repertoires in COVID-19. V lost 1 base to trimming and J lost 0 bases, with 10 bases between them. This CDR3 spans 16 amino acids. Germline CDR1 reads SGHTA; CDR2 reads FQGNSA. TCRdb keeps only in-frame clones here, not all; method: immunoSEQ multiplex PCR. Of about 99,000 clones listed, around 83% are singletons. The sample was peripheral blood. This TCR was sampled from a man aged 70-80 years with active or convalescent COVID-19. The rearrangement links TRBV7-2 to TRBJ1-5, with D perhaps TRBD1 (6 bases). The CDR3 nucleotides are TGTGCCAGCAGCTTAGTTGGGACAAATAGCAATCAGCCCCAGCATTTT. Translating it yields CASSLVGTNSNQPQHF.